This TCR beta chain appears in the sequencing data of a study of blood T cell repertoires in COVID-19. Seattle patient enrollment occurred during active infection, with longitudinal follow-up thereafter. Sequencing was performed with immunoSEQ multiplex PCR; in TCRdb, only in-frame clones are kept and a portion is missing. The sample lists 200,000 to 250,000 clones, roughly 80% occurring once. The CDR3 runs to 16 residues. J was trimmed by 4 bases and V by 4 bases; bases with no gene match: 10. In germline, CDR1 is SGHDT, CDR2 YYEEEE. The V call is TRBV5-6, the J call TRBJ1-5, with TRBD1 matching over 8 bases. Sequencing used peripheral blood. This receptor was taken from a woman of 80 years or more with COVID-19, enrolled during active disease. CDR3 sequence reads: CASSRNGQGMNQPQHF. CDR3 in DNA: TGTGCCAGCAGCCGGAACGGACAGGGTATGAATCAGCCCCAGCATTTT.